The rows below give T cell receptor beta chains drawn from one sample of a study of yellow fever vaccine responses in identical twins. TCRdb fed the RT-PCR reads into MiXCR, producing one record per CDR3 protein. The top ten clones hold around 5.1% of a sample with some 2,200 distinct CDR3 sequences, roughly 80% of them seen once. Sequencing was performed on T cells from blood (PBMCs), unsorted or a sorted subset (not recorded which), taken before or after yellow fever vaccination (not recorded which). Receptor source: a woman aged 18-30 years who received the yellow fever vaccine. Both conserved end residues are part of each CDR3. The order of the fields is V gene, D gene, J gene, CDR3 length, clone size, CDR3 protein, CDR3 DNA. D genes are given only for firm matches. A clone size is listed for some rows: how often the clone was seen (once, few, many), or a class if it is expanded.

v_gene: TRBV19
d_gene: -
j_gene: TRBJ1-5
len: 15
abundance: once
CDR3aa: CASSIGDISNQPQHF
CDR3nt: TGTGCCAGTAGTATAGGTGACATTAGCAATCAGCCCCAGCATTTT

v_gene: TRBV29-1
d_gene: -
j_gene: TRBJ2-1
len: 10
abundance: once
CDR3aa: CSVSFREQFF
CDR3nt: TGCAGCGTTTCGTTCCGTGAGCAGTTCTTC

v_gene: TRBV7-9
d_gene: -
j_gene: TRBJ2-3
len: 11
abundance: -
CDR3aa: CASSFRGALYF
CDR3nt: TGTGCCAGCAGCTTCCGCGGGGCACTGTATTTT

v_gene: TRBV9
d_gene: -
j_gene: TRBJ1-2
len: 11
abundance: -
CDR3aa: CASSVGGGYTF
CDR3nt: TGTGCCAGCAGCGTAGGGGGGGGCTACACCTTC

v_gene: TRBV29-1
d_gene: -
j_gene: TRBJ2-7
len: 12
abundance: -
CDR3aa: CSVVAWTYEQYF
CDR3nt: TGCAGCGTTGTGGCCTGGACCTACGAGCAGTACTTC

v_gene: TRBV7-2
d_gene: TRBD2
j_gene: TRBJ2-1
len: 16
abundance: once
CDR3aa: CASSLGLAGGGNEQFF
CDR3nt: TGTGCCAGCAGCTTAGGGCTAGCGGGAGGTGGCAATGAGCAGTTCTTC

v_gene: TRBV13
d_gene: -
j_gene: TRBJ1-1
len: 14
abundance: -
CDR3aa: CASNRGLAATEAFF
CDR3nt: TGTGCCAGCAATCGGGGGCTGGCCGCCACTGAAGCTTTCTTT

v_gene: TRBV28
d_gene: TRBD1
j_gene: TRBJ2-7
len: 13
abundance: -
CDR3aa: CASSSTGLYEQYF
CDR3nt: TGTGCCAGCAGTTCGACAGGGCTATACGAGCAGTACTTC

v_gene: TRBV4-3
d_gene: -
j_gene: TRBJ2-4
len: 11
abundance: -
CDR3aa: CASSQGNIQYF
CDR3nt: TGCGCCAGCAGCCAGGGAAACATTCAGTACTTC

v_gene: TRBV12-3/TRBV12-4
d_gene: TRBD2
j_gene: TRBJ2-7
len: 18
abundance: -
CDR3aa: CASSSTGTSGIGAYEQYF
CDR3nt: TGTGCCAGCAGTTCTACCGGGACTAGCGGGATTGGGGCCTACGAGCAGTACTTC

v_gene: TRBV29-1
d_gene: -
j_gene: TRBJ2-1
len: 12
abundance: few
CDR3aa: CSVGTTEREQFF
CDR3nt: TGCAGCGTAGGAACAACAGAACGGGAGCAGTTCTTC

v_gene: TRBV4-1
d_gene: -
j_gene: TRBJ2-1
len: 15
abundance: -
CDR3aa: CASSQVDKGGYEQFF
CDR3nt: TGCGCCAGCAGCCAAGTTGATAAGGGGGGCTATGAGCAGTTCTTC

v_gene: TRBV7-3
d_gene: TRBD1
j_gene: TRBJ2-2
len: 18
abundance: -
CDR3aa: CASSLSYRGQGNTGELFF
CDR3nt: TGTGCCAGCAGCTTAAGTTATAGGGGACAGGGGAACACCGGGGAGCTGTTTTTT

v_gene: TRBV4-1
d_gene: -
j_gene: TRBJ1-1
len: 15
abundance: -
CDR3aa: CASSHFGPLGTEAFF
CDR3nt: TGCGCCAGCAGCCATTTTGGGCCCCTCGGCACTGAAGCTTTCTTT

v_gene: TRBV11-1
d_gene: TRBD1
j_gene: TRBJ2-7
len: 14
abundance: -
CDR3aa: CASSTDRELYEQYF
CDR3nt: TGTGCCAGCAGCACCGACAGGGAACTTTACGAGCAGTACTTC

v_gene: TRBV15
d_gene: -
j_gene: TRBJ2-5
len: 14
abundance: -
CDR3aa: CATSRLRAQETQYF
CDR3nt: TGTGCCACCAGCAGGTTAAGGGCACAAGAGACCCAGTACTTC

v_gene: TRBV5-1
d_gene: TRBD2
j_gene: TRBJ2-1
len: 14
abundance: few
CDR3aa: CASSGSGRWNEQFF
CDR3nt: TGCGCCAGCAGCGGTAGCGGGAGGTGGAATGAGCAGTTCTTC

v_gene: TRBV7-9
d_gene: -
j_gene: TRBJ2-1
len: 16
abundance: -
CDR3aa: CASSSVHRISYNEQFF
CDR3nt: TGTGCCAGCAGCTCTGTACATAGAATCTCCTACAATGAGCAGTTCTTC

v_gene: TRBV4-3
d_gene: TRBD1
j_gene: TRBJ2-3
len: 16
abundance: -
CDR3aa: CASSQDLGQGPDTQYF
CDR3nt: TGCGCCAGCAGCCAAGATCTAGGACAGGGGCCAGATACGCAGTATTTT

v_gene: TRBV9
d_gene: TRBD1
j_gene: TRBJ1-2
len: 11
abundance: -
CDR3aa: CASHDRDGYTF
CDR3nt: TGTGCCAGCCACGACAGGGATGGCTACACCTTC

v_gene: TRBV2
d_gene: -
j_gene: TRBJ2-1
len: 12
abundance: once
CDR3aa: CASSERGFGRFF
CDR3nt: TGTGCCAGCAGTGAAAGAGGGTTCGGTCGGTTCTTC

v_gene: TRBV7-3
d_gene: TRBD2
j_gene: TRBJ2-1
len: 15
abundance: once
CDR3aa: CASSLLAGAYNEQFF
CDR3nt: TGTGCCAGTAGCCTCCTAGCGGGGGCCTACAATGAGCAGTTCTTC

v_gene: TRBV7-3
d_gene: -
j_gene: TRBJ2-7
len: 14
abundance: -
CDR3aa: CASSLIADSYEQYF
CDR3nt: TGTGCCAGCAGCCTTATAGCCGATTCCTACGAGCAGTACTTC

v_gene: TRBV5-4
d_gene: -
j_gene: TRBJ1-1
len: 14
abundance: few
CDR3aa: CASSPAGGGTEAFF
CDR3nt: TGTGCCAGCAGCCCGGCGGGGGGAGGGACTGAAGCTTTCTTT

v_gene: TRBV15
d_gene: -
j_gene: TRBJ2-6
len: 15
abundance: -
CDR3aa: CATSRDGSGANVLTF
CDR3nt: TGTGCCACCAGCAGGGACGGTTCTGGGGCCAACGTCCTGACTTTC

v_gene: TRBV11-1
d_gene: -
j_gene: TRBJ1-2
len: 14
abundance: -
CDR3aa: CASSLFLVGNGYTF
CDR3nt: TGTGCCAGCAGCTTATTCCTGGTGGGGAATGGCTACACCTTC

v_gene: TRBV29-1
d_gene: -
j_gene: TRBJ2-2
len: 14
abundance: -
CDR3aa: CSVNHSPNTGELFF
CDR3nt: TGCAGCGTTAATCACAGCCCGAACACCGGGGAGCTGTTTTTT

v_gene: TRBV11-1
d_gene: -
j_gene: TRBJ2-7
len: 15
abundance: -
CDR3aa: CASSSPGTKSGYSYF
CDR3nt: TGTGCCAGCAGCTCGCCCGGGACCAAAAGCGGGTATTCGTACTTC

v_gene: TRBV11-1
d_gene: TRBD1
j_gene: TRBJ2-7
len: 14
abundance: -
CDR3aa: CASSLGSGGYEQYF
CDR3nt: TGTGCCAGCAGCTTAGGGTCAGGGGGCTACGAGCAGTACTTC

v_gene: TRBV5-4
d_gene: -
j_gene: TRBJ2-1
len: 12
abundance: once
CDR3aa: CASSFSGAEQFF
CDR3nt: TGTGCCAGCAGCTTTTCCGGGGCAGAGCAGTTCTTC

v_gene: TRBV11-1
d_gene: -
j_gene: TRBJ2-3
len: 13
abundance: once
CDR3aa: CASSLEGPDTQYF
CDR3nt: TGTGCCAGCAGCTTAGAAGGGCCAGATACGCAGTATTTT

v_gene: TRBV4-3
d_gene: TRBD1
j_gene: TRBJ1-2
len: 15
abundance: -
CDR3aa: CASSRNRDRGSGYTF
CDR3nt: TGCGCCAGCAGCCGAAACCGGGACAGGGGGTCCGGCTACACCTTC

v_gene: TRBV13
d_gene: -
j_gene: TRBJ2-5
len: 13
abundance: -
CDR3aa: CASSDSELETQYF
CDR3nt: TGTGCCAGCTCTGACAGTGAGCTAGAGACCCAGTACTTC

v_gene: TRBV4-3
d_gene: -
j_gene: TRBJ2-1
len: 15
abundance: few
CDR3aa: CASSQEEGSYNEQFF
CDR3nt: TGCGCCAGCAGCCAAGAGGAGGGCTCCTACAATGAGCAGTTCTTC

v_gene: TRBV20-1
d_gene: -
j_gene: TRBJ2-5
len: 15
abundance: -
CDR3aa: CSARDPAGYVVTQYF
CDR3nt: TGCAGTGCTAGAGATCCAGCTGGCTACGTCGTGACCCAGTACTTC

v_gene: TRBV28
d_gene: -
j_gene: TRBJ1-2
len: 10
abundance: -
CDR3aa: CASGFYGYTF
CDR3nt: TGTGCCAGCGGGTTCTATGGCTACACCTTC

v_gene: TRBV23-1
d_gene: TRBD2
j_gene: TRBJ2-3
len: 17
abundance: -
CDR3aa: CASSQRLAGVWSDTQYF
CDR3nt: TGCGCCAGCAGTCAACGACTAGCGGGAGTATGGTCAGATACGCAGTATTTT

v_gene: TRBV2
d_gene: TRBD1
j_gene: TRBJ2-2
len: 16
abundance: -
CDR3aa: CASSEVTGGDTGELFF
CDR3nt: TGTGCCAGCAGTGAGGTTACAGGGGGCGACACCGGGGAGCTGTTTTTT

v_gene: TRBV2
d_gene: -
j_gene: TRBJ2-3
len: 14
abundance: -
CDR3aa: CASTQAAGTDTQYF
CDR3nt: TGTGCCAGCACTCAAGCGGCCGGCACAGATACGCAGTATTTT

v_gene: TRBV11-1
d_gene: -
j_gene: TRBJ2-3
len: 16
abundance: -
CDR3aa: CASSLNSARDADTQYF
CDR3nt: TGTGCCAGCAGCTTAAACAGCGCGCGGGATGCAGATACGCAGTATTTT

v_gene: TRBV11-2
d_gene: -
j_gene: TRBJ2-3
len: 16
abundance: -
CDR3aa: CASSLISGKSTDTQYF
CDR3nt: TGTGCCAGCAGCTTAATTTCGGGGAAGTCCACAGATACGCAGTATTTT

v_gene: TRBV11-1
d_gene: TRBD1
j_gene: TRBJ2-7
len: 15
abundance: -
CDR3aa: CASSSRDRGLYEQYF
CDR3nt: TGTGCCAGCAGCTCCCGGGACAGGGGACTCTACGAGCAGTACTTC

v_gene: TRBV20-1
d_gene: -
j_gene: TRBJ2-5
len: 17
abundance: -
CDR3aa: CSAPWEGGLSYQETQYF
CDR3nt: TGCAGTGCCCCGTGGGAGGGGGGACTTTCGTACCAAGAGACCCAGTACTTC

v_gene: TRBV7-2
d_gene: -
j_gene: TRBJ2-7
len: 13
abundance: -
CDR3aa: CASSLTSSYEQYF
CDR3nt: TGTGCCAGCAGCTTAACTAGCTCCTACGAGCAGTACTTC